This record concerns one T cell receptor (beta chain) sequence. Semi-nested PCR with Nested Universal Primer A followed constant-region reverse priming of full-length variable regions. TCRdb ran MiXCR on the 5' RACE reads and lists one entry per CDR3 protein. Among 7,500 to 9,000 distinct CDR3 sequences, about two thirds were seen once, and the ten largest hold roughly 4.2%. The sequenced sample was tumor-infiltrating naive CD4+ T cells sorted from the breast tumor. Described subset: naive CD4+ T cells, CD4+CD45RA+CD25-. This clonotype was obtained from a female donor with breast cancer.

This CDR3 is CASSTDNYGYTF. The CDR3 DNA follows: TGTGCCAGCAGCACCGACAACTATGGCTACACCTTC. This chain uses TRBV9 with TRBJ1-2, with D unclear. The CDR3 totals 12 residues. Germline lookup yields CDR1 SGDLS and CDR2 YYNGEE. V was shortened by 4 bases and J by 2 bases, with 6 bases between the two germline ends.